Following are 2 T cell receptor beta chains from one sample sequenced in a study of cytomegalovirus exposure and HLA in healthy donors. The PCR employed 60 Vbeta primers together with 13 Jbeta primers. Profiling relied on immunoSEQ multiplex PCR, and the TCRdb table lists in-frame clones only, not all of them. The data hold roughly 130,000 clones, with around 8.5% observed a single time. The sample taken for sequencing was PBMCs. All receptors derive from a man aged 40-49 years in good health and CMV-seronegative.

The chain combines TRBV2 with TRBJ1-1; no firm D call. Germline CDR1 reads SNHLY; CDR2 reads FYNNEI. Trimming stripped 6 bases from V and 7 bases from J, with 15 bases between. The CDR3 is made up of 13 amino acids. For the CDR3, the DNA is TGTGCCAGCAGAGAGCACAGCCCCCTTGAAGCTTTCTTT. It translates to CASREHSPLEAFF.

This clone came up a few times. The chain combines TRBV5-1 with TRBJ2-3, with 12 bases matching TRBD2. CDR1 SGHRS and CDR2 YFSETQ come from the germline V gene. J was trimmed by 4 bases and V by 7 bases; bases with no gene match: 13. The CDR3 runs 17 residues. The CDR3 DNA is TGCGCCAGCTCAACCCTCCCCACTAGCGGGGGGCCAGATACGCAGTATTTT. Translation gives CASSTLPTSGGPDTQYF.